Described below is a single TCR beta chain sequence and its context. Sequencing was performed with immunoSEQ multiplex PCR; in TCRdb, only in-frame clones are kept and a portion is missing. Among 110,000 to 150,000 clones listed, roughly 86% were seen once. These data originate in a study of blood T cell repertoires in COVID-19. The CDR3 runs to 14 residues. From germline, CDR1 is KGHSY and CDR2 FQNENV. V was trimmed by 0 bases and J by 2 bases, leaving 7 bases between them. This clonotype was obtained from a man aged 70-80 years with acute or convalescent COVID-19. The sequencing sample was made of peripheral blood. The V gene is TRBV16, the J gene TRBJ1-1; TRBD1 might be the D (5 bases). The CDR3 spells CASSQSGGNTEAFF. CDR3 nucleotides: TGTGCCAGCAGCCAATCGGGGGGAAACACTGAAGCTTTCTTT.